The table lists the clone carrying this T cell receptor beta chain with a few counts. The antigen remains unidentified. These data come from a study of post-analysis software for immune sequencing data. TCR beta cDNA libraries had unique molecular identifiers. TCRdb reanalysed the PCR reads using MiXCR and keeps one entry per CDR3 protein. The table lists approximately 730,000 distinct CDR3 sequences, roughly 27% of them singletons. Points from the study as a whole: Batch-matched samples strongly co-clustered by F measure.

Sequencing was done on a sample of blood. This sequence originates from a girl under 18 with multiple sclerosis.

CDR3 region: CATSRGSVENSPLHF. The CDR3 DNA reads as TGTGCCACCAGCAGAGGGTCGGTAGAGAATTCACCCCTCCACTTT. The V call is TRBV15, the J call TRBJ1-6, with D unresolved. Germline-derived CDR1 and CDR2 are LNHNV and YYDKDF (reference sequence). The V and J ends lost 1 base and 7 bases respectively, with 11 bases between them. CDR3 length: 15 residues.